This T cell receptor beta chain was sequenced during a study of blood T cell repertoires in COVID-19. Study information: Donors in the United States, Italy and Spain gave samples during acute or convalescent COVID-19.

CDR3 length equals 14 residues. Germline V gene lookup returns CDR1 SGHKS and CDR2 YYEKEE (reference sequence). The ends were cut back, 4 bases at V and 6 bases at J, with 14 bases in the middle. The sample holds a few counts of this clone. Original methodology: Amplifying reference gene primers gave estimates of nucleated cell counts. Assay: immunoSEQ multiplex PCR; the TCRdb copy retains only in-frame clones and omits some. The V and J calls and clone size come from that table; D and trimming were worked out from the DNA. The top ten clones hold 10% of a sample with around 360,000 clones, around 87% of them seen once.

J is TRBJ1-5 and V is TRBV5-5; tentatively, D is TRBD1 (6 bases). This receptor was taken from a woman in her thirties with COVID-19, enrolled during active disease. The specimen sequenced was peripheral blood. The CDR3 bases are TGTGCCAGCAGCCAGCGGGGGGGGCGTCAGCCCCAGCATTTT. The encoded protein is CASSQRGGRQPQHF. The full variable domain, its missing parts supplied by reference TRBV5-5 and TRBJ1-5, is DAGVTQSPTHLIKTRGQQVTLRCSPISGHKSVSWYQQVLGQGPQFIFQYYEKEERGRGNFPDRFSARQFPNYSSELNVNALLLGDSALYLCASSQRGGRQPQHFGDGTRLSIL.